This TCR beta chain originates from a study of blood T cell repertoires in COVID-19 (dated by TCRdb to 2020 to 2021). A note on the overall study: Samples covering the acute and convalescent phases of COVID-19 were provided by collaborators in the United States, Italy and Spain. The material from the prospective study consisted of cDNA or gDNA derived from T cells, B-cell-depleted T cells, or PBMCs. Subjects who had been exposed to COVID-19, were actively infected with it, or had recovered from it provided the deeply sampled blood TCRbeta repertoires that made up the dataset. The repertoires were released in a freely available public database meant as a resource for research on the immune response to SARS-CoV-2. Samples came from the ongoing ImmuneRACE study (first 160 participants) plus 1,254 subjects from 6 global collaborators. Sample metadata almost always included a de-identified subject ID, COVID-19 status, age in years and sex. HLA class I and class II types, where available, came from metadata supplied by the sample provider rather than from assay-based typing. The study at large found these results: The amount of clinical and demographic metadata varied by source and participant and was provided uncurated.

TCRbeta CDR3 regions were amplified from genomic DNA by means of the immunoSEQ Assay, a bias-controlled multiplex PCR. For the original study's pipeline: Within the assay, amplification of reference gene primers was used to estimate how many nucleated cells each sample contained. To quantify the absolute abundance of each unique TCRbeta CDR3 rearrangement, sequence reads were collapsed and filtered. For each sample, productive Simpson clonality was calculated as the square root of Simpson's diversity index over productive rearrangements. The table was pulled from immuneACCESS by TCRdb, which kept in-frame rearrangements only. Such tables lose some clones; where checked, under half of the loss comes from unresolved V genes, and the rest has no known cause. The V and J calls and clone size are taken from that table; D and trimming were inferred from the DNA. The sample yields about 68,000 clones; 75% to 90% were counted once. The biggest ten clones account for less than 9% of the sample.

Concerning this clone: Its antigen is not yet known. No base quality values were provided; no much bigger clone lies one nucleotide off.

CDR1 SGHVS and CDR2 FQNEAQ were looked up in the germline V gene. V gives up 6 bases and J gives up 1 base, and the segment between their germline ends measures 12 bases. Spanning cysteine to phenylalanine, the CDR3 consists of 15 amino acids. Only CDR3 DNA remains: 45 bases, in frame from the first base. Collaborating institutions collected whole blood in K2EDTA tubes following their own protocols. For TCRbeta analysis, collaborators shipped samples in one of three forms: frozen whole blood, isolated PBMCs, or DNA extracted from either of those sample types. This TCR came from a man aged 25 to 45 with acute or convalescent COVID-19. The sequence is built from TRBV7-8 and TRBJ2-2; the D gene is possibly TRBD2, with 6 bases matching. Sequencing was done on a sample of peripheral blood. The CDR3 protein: CASRFGGVNTGELFF. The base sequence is TGTGCCAGCAGGTTCGGAGGGGTGAACACCGGGGAGCTGTTTTTT. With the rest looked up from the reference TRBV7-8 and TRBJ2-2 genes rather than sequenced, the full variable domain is GAGVSQSPRYKVAKRGQDVALRCDPISGHVSLFWYQQALGQGPEFLTYFQNEAQLDKSGLPSDRFFAERPEGSVSTLKIQRTQQEDSAVYLCASRFGGVNTGELFFGEGSRLTVL.